This T cell receptor beta chain originates from a study of T cells in Graves' hyperthyroidism and ophthalmopathy. The TCR beta CDR3 regions underwent amplification using RNA transcripts as the source. HTBI primers were employed in a first-round RT-PCR of the TCR CDR3. TCRdb ran MiXCR on the multiplex PCR reads and lists one entry per CDR3 protein. The profile shows 400,000 to 600,000 distinct CDR3 sequences, about 20% of them singletons. Trimming cost V 6 bases and J 2 bases; bases outside gene matches: 7. CDR3 size: 18 residues. Findings and caveats of the study: Most clonotypes that expanded in the thyroid above 0.001 also showed up in blood. From stable hyperthyroidism, ophthalmopathy was set apart by a 13 V-J model.

On this clonotype: Its antigen is unknown.

The material sequenced was blood. The receptor was derived from a man in his late teens or twenties with Graves' hyperthyroidism. J is TRBJ2-2 and V is TRBV12-3 or TRBV12-4; 15 nucleotides agree with TRBD2. Here the CDR3 DNA reads TGTGCCAGCAGCCCTAGGACTAGCGGGGGGGCCAACACCGGGGAGCTGTTTTTT. This codes for CASSPRTSGGANTGELFF.